Listed below are T cell receptor beta chains from one sample, sequenced in a study of blood T cell repertoires in COVID-19. The assay was immunoSEQ multiplex PCR, and TCRdb's table has in-frame clones only and misses some. The sample records 200,000 or so clones, around 83% being singletons. Source material: peripheral blood. These receptors all stem from a woman between 40 and 50 years old with acute or convalescent COVID-19. Both conserved end residues are part of each CDR3.

CDR3 protein	V gene	J gene
CASSSDFNSPLHF	TRBV11-3	TRBJ1-6
CASSRQSNQPQHF	TRBV4-1	TRBJ1-5
CASRGDRSNNEKLFF	TRBV28	TRBJ1-4
CASSYTRTSGALLRAQYF	TRBV4-2	TRBJ2-3
CASSYGYPAYNEQFF	TRBV27	TRBJ2-1
CASSEDLRDSSLPF	TRBV2	TRBJ1-1
CASSPGQTKNIQYF	TRBV5-4	TRBJ2-4
CSAGRVNGELFF	TRBV29-1	TRBJ2-2
CASSESRKPQTIYEQYF	TRBV10-1	TRBJ2-7
CASSPGRDRLGAFF	TRBV18	TRBJ1-1
CASRPTGYNSPLHF	TRBV11-2	TRBJ1-6
CASSLYRVHEQYF	TRBV27	TRBJ2-7
CASSPTSGGVEQYF	TRBV18	TRBJ2-7
CALGRDEQFF	TRBV28	TRBJ2-1
CASGAGSSPLHF	TRBV28	TRBJ1-6
CASSLALGRRAGELFF	TRBV11-2	TRBJ2-2
CASDRTGPSSYEQYF	TRBV6-5	TRBJ2-7
CASSQRQGAHDTQYF	TRBV27	TRBJ2-3
CASSYGGGVGYGYTF	TRBV6-5	TRBJ1-2
CAWSVHSGNEQFF	TRBV30	TRBJ2-1
CASSRQGMVETQYF	TRBV5-5	TRBJ2-5
CASSNIRGKAQYF	TRBV7-9	TRBJ2-5
CASSPTIVRGSYNEQFF	TRBV7-9	TRBJ2-1
CASSSYPRDTQYF	TRBV7-8	TRBJ2-3
CASSLWTLNTEAFF	TRBV4-1	TRBJ1-1
CASSDRGPYEQYF	TRBV5-1	TRBJ2-7
CASSYSMTGGGDGYTF	TRBV6-5	TRBJ1-2
CASTPGGHIGAFF	TRBV5-1	TRBJ1-1
CASSEDDSGGKLFF	TRBV2	TRBJ1-4
CASATGAGEKLFF	TRBV6-5	TRBJ1-4
CASRTGTGGYNEQFF	TRBV6-5	TRBJ2-1
CASSPLTQPNNEQFF	TRBV18	TRBJ2-1
CASSMGTRGKETQYF	TRBV19	TRBJ2-5
CASSVGQAKNIQYF	TRBV9	TRBJ2-4
CASGPRVPGLAGADTQYF	TRBV7-9	TRBJ2-3
CASSLGNNNEQFF	TRBV7-6	TRBJ2-1
CASSPLDSGVWNTIYF	TRBV18	TRBJ1-3
CASLAGANTGELFF	TRBV6-5	TRBJ2-2
CASRDRASGYTF	TRBV3-1/TRBV3-2	TRBJ1-2
CASSSRDTVQYF	TRBV19	TRBJ2-4
CASSTSADSDSYGYTF	TRBV9	TRBJ1-2
CASSFGTAVREQYF	TRBV28	TRBJ2-7
CASRGQLNTEAFF	TRBV10-1	TRBJ1-1
CAWGELEAFF	TRBV30	TRBJ1-1
CASSSSDSRYGYTF	TRBV27	TRBJ1-2
CASSPGGGMGVYEQYF	TRBV9	TRBJ2-7